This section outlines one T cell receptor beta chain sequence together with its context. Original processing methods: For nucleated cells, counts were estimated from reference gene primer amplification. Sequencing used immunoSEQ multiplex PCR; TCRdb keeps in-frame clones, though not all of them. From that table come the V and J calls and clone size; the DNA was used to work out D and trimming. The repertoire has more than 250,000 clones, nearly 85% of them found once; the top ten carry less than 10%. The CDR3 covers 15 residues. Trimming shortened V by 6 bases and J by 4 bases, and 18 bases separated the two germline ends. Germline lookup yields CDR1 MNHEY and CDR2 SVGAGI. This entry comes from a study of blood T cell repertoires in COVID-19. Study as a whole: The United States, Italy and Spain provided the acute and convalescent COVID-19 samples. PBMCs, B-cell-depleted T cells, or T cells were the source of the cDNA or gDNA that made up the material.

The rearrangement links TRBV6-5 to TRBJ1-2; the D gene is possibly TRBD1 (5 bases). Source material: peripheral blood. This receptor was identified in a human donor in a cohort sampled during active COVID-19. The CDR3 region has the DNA TGTGCCAGCAGAGTCGCCGCAGGGCGTTTCTATGGCTACACCTTC. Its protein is CASRVAAGRFYGYTF.